The subject of this entry is one T cell receptor (beta chain). TCRdb's table, derived via immunoSEQ multiplex PCR, lists solely in-frame clones and lacks some. The sample consists of 85,000 to 90,000 clones, 80% to 90% of them appearing once. This sample was taken from a study of blood T cell repertoires in COVID-19. Per the germline V gene, CDR1 is MDHEN and CDR2 is SYDVKM. Trimming removed 9 bases from V and 10 bases from J; junction bases left unmatched: 16. This CDR3 contains 15 residues. This chain links TRBV28 with TRBJ1-5; 9 bases agree with TRBD1. The sequence was collected from a woman older than 75 with active COVID-19. Sequenced sample: peripheral blood. For the CDR3, the DNA is TGTGCCAGTACTACTCCCGGGACAGGGCTTGATCCCCAGCATTTT. As protein: CASTTPGTGLDPQHF.